This TCR beta chain comes out of a study of T-cell memory formation after mild COVID-19. This clonotype was counted at least ten times. Germline V gene sequence: CDR1 SGHDN, CDR2 FVKESK. The CDR3 consists of 15 residues. V lost 4 bases and J lost 9; bases outside the gene matches: 6. Constant-segment primers and 5'RACE yielded cDNA libraries for TCR alpha and TCR beta, each carrying sample barcodes and UMIs. From the 5' RACE reads, TCRdb called clonotypes with MiXCR, one entry per CDR3 protein. This table holds 350,000 or so distinct CDR3 sequences, approximately 21% found once. V usage is TRBV14 and J usage is TRBJ2-1, with 13 bases lining up with TRBD2. The receptor was isolated from an adult woman who had mild COVID-19 (a few samples of this study predate the infection). Cell type and time point are not known. Sequencing was carried out using PBMCs or a T cell subset sorted from them (not recorded which). Written as DNA, the CDR3 is TGTGCCAGCAGCCCCGGGACTAGCGGGACGGGTGAGCAGTTCTTC. It codes for CASSPGTSGTGEQFF.